This T cell receptor (beta chain) was observed in a study of cytomegalovirus exposure and HLA in healthy donors. Findings of the study overall: Analyses of presence/absence relied on an assumption of roughly uniform sequencing depth across donors.

Comment on this clone: Antigen specificity is unknown.

Germline V lookup: CDR1 KGHSH, CDR2 LQKENI. This CDR3 contains 16 residues. V shed 0 bases and J shed 6 bases, with 15 bases lying between them. The PCR ran on 60 Vbeta and 13 Jbeta primers. Profiling relied on immunoSEQ multiplex PCR, and the TCRdb table lists in-frame clones only, not all of them. The sample includes around 140,000 clones, approximately 80% seen only once; the top ten take 1.8%. Sequenced input: PBMCs. The clonotype was recovered from a female donor in good health and CMV-seropositive. The genes are TRBV18 and TRBJ2-1, with D possibly TRBD1 on 5 matching bases. The CDR3 spells CASSPPLGVKGNEQFF. CDR3 sequence (DNA): TGTGCCAGCTCACCACCTCTAGGGGTTAAGGGCAATGAGCAGTTCTTC.